This TCR beta chain was captured by sequencing in a study of cytomegalovirus exposure and HLA in healthy donors. The CDR3 contains 15 residues. V was cut by 0 bases and J by 1 base, with 11 bases left in between. Germline V CDR1 and CDR2: SGHRS, YFSETQ. This clone was seen more than once but under ten times. This PCR relied on a set of 60 Vbeta primers and 13 Jbeta primers. TCRdb's copy holds only in-frame clones and misses some; the assay was immunoSEQ multiplex PCR. Here the sample spans some 200,000 clones, approximately 70% being singletons. V and J are TRBV5-1 and TRBJ2-7; D perhaps matches TRBD2 (6 bases). Sequenced sample: PBMCs. The source is a man between 35 and 55 years old in good health and CMV-seropositive. The CDR3 spells CASSLESGRSYEQYF. The CDR3, as DNA: TGCGCCAGCAGCTTGGAGTCAGGGAGGTCCTACGAGCAGTACTTC.